This TCR beta chain was profiled in a study of a mutant IDH1 vaccine in newly diagnosed glioma. Overall study: Week 35 was safety follow-up visit V12; week 47 was end-of-study visit V13.

The method was immunoSEQ multiplex PCR; TCRdb's version includes in-frame clones alone and lacks a portion of them. The table records more than 30,000 clones, more than 65% of them present only once. Time point described: week 47, end of study. The investigators gave 300 ug of mutant IDH1 20-mer peptide in each vaccine dose, together with topical imiquimod. Germline assignment: CDR1 MNHNS and CDR2 SASEGT. V was pared by 11 bases and J by 6 bases, with 11 bases of the junction left unmatched. This CDR3 is 13 amino acids long. As for this clone: Its antigen is not identified.

The receptor was derived from a man aged 25-40 years with glioma. This chain uses TRBV6-1 with TRBJ2-3; TRBD1 matches at 7 bases. The source was PBMCs, collected from a glioma patient whose treatment included an IDH1 peptide vaccine. CDR3 residues: CAGRQGPGDTQYF. For the CDR3, the DNA is TGTGCCGGCCGACAGGGCCCAGGGGATACGCAGTATTTT.